This T cell receptor (beta chain) was retrieved from a study of blood T cell repertoires in COVID-19. Sequenced by immunoSEQ multiplex PCR; TCRdb stores in-frame clones only, minus some. The table lists 450,000 or so clones, roughly 87% of them singletons. With 4 bases clipped from V and 4 bases from J, the junction kept 6 bases outside the gene matches. The CDR3 spans 14 residues. Germline CDR1 and CDR2: SGHRS and YFSETQ. The sequence came from a man aged 18 to 35 who had recovered from COVID-19. The chain joins TRBV5-1 to TRBJ1-1, with 8 bases matching TRBD1. What was sequenced was PBMCs or T cells enriched from blood (not recorded which). The CDR3 DNA follows: TGCGCCAGCAGCCGAGAAACAGGGGGCACTGAAGCTTTCTTT. The encoded protein is CASSRETGGTEAFF.